A selection of T cell receptor beta chains follows, all from one sample in a study of cytomegalovirus exposure and HLA in healthy donors. The method was immunoSEQ multiplex PCR; TCRdb's version includes in-frame clones alone and lacks a portion of them. The sample has 85,000 to 120,000 clones, 71% seen once; the top ten hold less than 3%. The sequenced material came from PBMCs. These TCRs come from a female donor in good health and CMV-seronegative. The CDR3 runs from the conserved cysteine through the conserved F or W. D genes are given only for firm matches. Rows give clone size only sometimes, using once, few, many, or a class for an expanded clone.

TRBJ2-7,-,-,TRBV5-8,CASSLDSFYEQYF,TGTGCCAGCAGCTTGGATAGCTTCTACGAGCAGTACTTC
TRBJ2-4,TRBD2,few,TRBV11-3,CASSLGLRRERRTKNIQYF,TGTGCCAGCAGCTTAGGATTGAGGCGGGAGAGAAGAACCAAAAACATTCAGTACTTC
TRBJ2-7,TRBD2,-,TRBV13,CASSISGKTSYEQYF,TGTGCCAGCAGCATAAGCGGGAAAACATCCTACGAGCAGTACTTC
TRBJ2-7,TRBD2,few,TRBV4-2,CASSQGRTRGRGGEQYF,TGTGCCAGCAGCCAAGGAAGGACTAGGGGCCGGGGAGGCGAGCAGTACTTC
TRBJ2-3,TRBD2,once,TRBV9,CASSARTSGRADTQYF,TGTGCCAGCAGCGCTAGGACTAGCGGGAGGGCAGATACGCAGTATTTT
TRBJ1-5,-,-,TRBV28,CASTHPLGEDQPQHF,TGTGCCAGCACCCACCCTCTCGGCGAGGATCAGCCCCAGCATTTT
TRBJ2-6,-,many,TRBV18,CASLESGANVLTF,TGTGCCAGCCTCGAGTCTGGGGCCAACGTCCTGACTTTC
TRBJ2-2,TRBD2,-,TRBV7-9,CASSLPSGGPNTGELFF,TGTGCCAGCAGCTTACCCAGCGGGGGGCCAAACACCGGGGAGCTGTTTTTT
TRBJ1-1,-,-,TRBV5-1,CASSSQGGRTEAFF,TGCGCCAGCTCCTCACAGGGTGGTAGAACTGAAGCTTTCTTT
TRBJ1-1,-,-,TRBV7-8,CASSVEYRAEAFF,TGTGCCAGCAGCGTAGAGTATCGAGCTGAAGCTTTCTTT
TRBJ2-7,-,-,TRBV2,CASNPGTYEQYF,TGTGCCAGCAACCCAGGAACCTACGAGCAGTACTTC
TRBJ2-7,TRBD1,-,TRBV2,CASSRGQGSYEQYF,TGTGCCAGCAGTCGTGGACAGGGTTCCTACGAGCAGTACTTC
TRBJ2-1,-,-,TRBV19,CASSKESQYNEQFF,TGTGCCAGTAGTAAAGAGTCCCAATACAATGAGCAGTTCTTC
TRBJ2-5,TRBD2,-,TRBV29-1,CSGGGLAGGETQYF,TGCAGCGGGGGGGGACTAGCGGGAGGGGAGACCCAGTACTTC
TRBJ1-2,-,-,TRBV15,CATSRERGTGGYTF,TGTGCCACCAGCAGGGAGAGGGGGACGGGCGGCTACACCTTC
TRBJ2-4,-,once,TRBV4-1,CASSQDRGAKNIQYF,TGCGCCAGCAGCCAAGATCGAGGAGCCAAAAACATTCAGTACTTC
TRBJ2-1,TRBD1,-,TRBV27,CASSLSRDRGRNEQFF,TGTGCCAGCAGCCTGAGCCGGGACAGGGGGAGGAATGAGCAGTTCTTC
TRBJ2-3,TRBD2,-,TRBV14,CASSQGGLAGASSTDTQYF,TGTGCCAGCAGCCAAGGGGGCCTAGCGGGAGCCTCTAGCACAGATACGCAGTATTTT
TRBJ2-2,-,-,TRBV11-2,CASRLAAENTGELFF,TGTGCCAGCAGACTGGCAGCGGAGAACACCGGGGAGCTGTTTTTT
TRBJ2-3,-,-,TRBV9,CASSGIGGLLTDTQYF,TGTGCCAGCAGCGGCATCGGGGGGCTTCTCACAGATACGCAGTATTTT
TRBJ1-6,TRBD1,-,TRBV28,CASSLSGQGASPLHF,TGTGCCAGCAGTTTATCCGGACAGGGAGCTTCACCCCTCCACTTT
TRBJ2-7,-,-,TRBV29-1,CSVRQTSYEQYF,TGCAGCGTGAGGCAGACTTCCTACGAGCAGTACTTC
TRBJ1-1,-,once,TRBV10-3,CAISEVGASEAFF,TGTGCCATCAGTGAGGTGGGGGCCTCTGAAGCTTTCTTT
TRBJ2-7,TRBD1,-,TRBV10-1,CARLNYRDRAYEQYF,TGCGCCAGACTTAACTACAGGGACAGGGCGTACGAGCAGTACTTC
TRBJ2-2,-,-,TRBV27,CASSLSRSGTGELFF,TGTGCCAGCAGTTTGAGTCGAAGTGGCACCGGGGAGCTGTTTTTT
TRBJ2-7,TRBD1,-,TRBV29-1,CSVAGTGQDEQYF,TGCAGCGTTGCGGGGACAGGGCAGGACGAGCAGTACTTC
TRBJ1-4,TRBD1,-,TRBV27,CASSLTRDRGEKLFF,TGTGCCAGCAGTTTAACGCGGGACAGGGGTGAAAAACTGTTTTTT
TRBJ1-4,-,-,TRBV27,CASRPSGATNEKLFF,TGTGCCAGCAGGCCCTCAGGGGCAACTAATGAAAAACTGTTTTTT
TRBJ1-5,-,-,TRBV15,CATSASTVGNQPQHF,TGTGCCACCAGCGCCTCCACGGTGGGCAATCAGCCCCAGCATTTT
TRBJ2-5,TRBD2,-,TRBV9,CASSVGGGRAGETQYF,TGTGCCAGCAGCGTAGGGGGCGGGAGGGCCGGGGAGACCCAGTACTTC
TRBJ1-2,TRBD1,-,TRBV15,CATSGGQNYGYTF,TGTGCCACCAGCGGGGGACAGAACTATGGCTACACCTTC
TRBJ2-7,TRBD2,-,TRBV7-2,CASSLGWTSGRMREQYF,TGTGCCAGCAGCTTAGGGTGGACTAGCGGGAGAATGAGGGAGCAGTACTTC
TRBJ2-7,TRBD2,once,TRBV5-1,CASSLAAGVGEQYF,TGCGCCAGCAGCTTGGCGGCGGGAGTTGGCGAGCAGTACTTC
TRBJ2-3,-,medium-sized,TRBV5-5,CASSLGVIPSTDTQYF,TGTGCCAGCAGCTTGGGAGTTATACCATCTACAGATACGCAGTATTTT
TRBJ2-7,TRBD2,-,TRBV13,CASSSQTSGGSSYEQYF,TGTGCCAGCAGCTCACAAACTAGCGGGGGTAGCTCCTACGAGCAGTACTTC
TRBJ1-5,-,-,TRBV7-2,CASSSDSYQPQHF,TGTGCCAGCAGCTCCGACAGTTATCAGCCCCAGCATTTT
TRBJ2-2,TRBD1,-,TRBV13,CASLQGYGGELFF,TGTGCCAGCTTACAGGGGTACGGCGGGGAGCTGTTTTTT
TRBJ1-5,TRBD1,-,TRBV18,CASSPQVVRGDQPQHF,TGTGCCAGCTCACCCCAAGTCGTCAGGGGGGATCAGCCCCAGCATTTT
TRBJ2-1,-,-,TRBV15,CATSSPSGFYNEQFF,TGTGCCACCAGCAGCCCCAGCGGATTCTACAATGAGCAGTTCTTC
TRBJ2-3,TRBD1,-,TRBV9,CASSVEGGQGMSTDTQYF,TGTGCCAGCAGCGTAGAGGGGGGACAGGGAATGAGCACAGATACGCAGTATTTT
TRBJ2-3,TRBD1,once,TRBV9,CASSALPGQGADTQYF,TGTGCCAGCAGCGCACTCCCAGGACAGGGCGCAGATACGCAGTATTTT